The TCR beta chain described here comes from a study of T-cell memory formation after mild COVID-19. Trimming left V 5 bases short and J 4 bases short, with 16 bases between. Germline values: CDR1 SGHDT, CDR2 YYEEEE. The CDR3 consists of 14 residues. This clonotype was seen only a few times. What it binds is not known. Study observations and caveats: Some SARS-CoV-2-responding clones were already detected in memory before infection. Day 15 to 85 contracting clones showed balanced CD4/CD8; day 15 to 37 expanders favored CD4+. The main location of contracting CD4+ clones was CM and EM, and that of contracting CD8+ clones was EMRA.

Constant-segment primers were used for 5'RACE, and the resulting TCR alpha and TCR beta cDNA libraries carried sample barcodes and UMIs. One entry per CDR3 protein, called by TCRdb with MiXCR from the 5' RACE reads. The sample carries 110,000 to 150,000 distinct CDR3 sequences, 11% to 15% recorded once. Sequencing used PBMCs or a T cell subset sorted from them (not recorded which). The chain has TRBV5-6 and TRBJ2-7; D is possibly TRBD2 (6 bases). This receptor was identified in an adult woman who had mild COVID-19 (a few samples of this study predate the infection). Cell type and time point are not known. CDR3 DNA: TGTGCCAGCAGGCTGGATGGTGGGGGGTACGAGCAGTACTTC. This gives the protein CASRLDGGGYEQYF. Based on the CDR3 plus reference TRBV5-6 and TRBJ2-7, the full variable domain is DAGVTQSPTHLIKTRGQQVTLRCSPKSGHDTVSWYQQALGQGPQFIFQYYEEEERQRGNFPDRFSGHQFPNYSSELNVNALLLGDSALYLCASRLDGGGYEQYFGPGTRLTVT.